A selection of T cell receptor beta chains follows, all from one sample in a study of CD8 T cells in ankylosing spondylitis. TCRdb redid the calling of the 5' RACE reads with MiXCR, one entry per CDR3 protein. Counted here are about 42,000 distinct CDR3 sequences, about 2.5% occurring once; the ten biggest clones make up about 4.5%. The specimen was blood, either unsorted or a sorted T cell fraction (not recorded which). The receptors were gathered from a male donor with ankylosing spondylitis or in good health (not recorded which). CDR3s include the opening cysteine and the closing phenylalanine or tryptophan. The D gene is left open where the match is weak. Not all rows give a size; the values are once, few, many and, for expanded clones, a class.

V gene	J gene	D gene	CDR3 length	clone size	CDR3 protein	CDR3 DNA
TRBV9	TRBJ2-7	TRBD2	18	many	CASSVRGSSGIRESEQYF	TGTGCCAGCAGCGTACGGGGGTCTAGCGGGATAAGAGAATCCGAGCAGTACTTC
TRBV9	TRBJ2-2	NA	15	many	CASSVAPTNTGELFF	TGTGCCAGCAGCGTAGCCCCCACGAACACCGGGGAGCTGTTTTTT
TRBV9	TRBJ2-5	NA	14	many	CASSVREREETQYF	TGTGCCAGCAGCGTACGGGAAAGGGAAGAGACCCAGTACTTC
TRBV9	TRBJ2-1	TRBD2	15	NA	CASSEAGGRYNEQFF	TGTGCCAGCAGCGAAGCGGGAGGGCGGTACAATGAGCAGTTCTTC
TRBV9	TRBJ2-1	TRBD1	17	many	CASSVVTGMTGMNEQFF	TGTGCCAGCAGCGTAGTGACAGGGATGACGGGAATGAATGAGCAGTTCTTC
TRBV9	TRBJ1-1	NA	16	many	CASSGISARGNTEAFF	TGTGCCAGCAGCGGGATCTCGGCCAGGGGGAACACTGAAGCTTTCTTT
TRBV9	TRBJ2-3	TRBD1	16	many	CASSVAGTASTDTQYF	TGTGCCAGCAGCGTAGCTGGGACAGCAAGCACAGATACGCAGTATTTT
TRBV9	TRBJ1-2	NA	14	many	CASSETTAGYGYTF	TGTGCCAGCAGCGAGACTACTGCCGGGTATGGCTACACCTTC
TRBV9	TRBJ2-1	NA	12	many	CASSASGAEQFF	TGTGCCAGCAGCGCCTCCGGAGCTGAGCAGTTCTTC
TRBV9	TRBJ2-6	NA	15	many	CASSLQGAGANVLTF	TGTGCCAGCAGCCTACAGGGAGCTGGGGCCAACGTCCTGACTTTC
TRBV9	TRBJ2-7	TRBD2	14	many	CASSVQLAGDAQYF	TGTGCCAGCAGCGTACAACTAGCGGGAGACGCGCAGTACTTC
TRBV9	TRBJ2-3	NA	15	few	CASSVDQLGGDTQYF	TGTGCCAGCAGCGTAGATCAACTAGGAGGGGATACGCAGTATTTT
TRBV9	TRBJ2-3	TRBD2	16	many	CASSLGLAGAGDTQYF	TGTGCCAGCAGCCTGGGACTAGCGGGAGCGGGAGATACGCAGTATTTT
TRBV9	TRBJ2-2	NA	16	many	CASSQRGGANTGELFF	TGTGCCAGCAGCCAAAGAGGGGGAGCGAACACCGGGGAGCTGTTTTTT
TRBV9	TRBJ2-3	TRBD2	16	many	CASSTLAGGRTDTQYF	TGTGCCAGCAGCACCCTAGCGGGAGGGAGGACAGATACGCAGTATTTT
TRBV9	TRBJ2-7	NA	14	many	CASSAPGGPHEQYF	TGTGCCAGCAGCGCCCCTGGGGGTCCCCACGAGCAGTACTTC
TRBV9	TRBJ2-3	TRBD2	16	many	CASSPASGRGTDTQYF	TGTGCCAGCAGCCCTGCTAGCGGGAGGGGGACAGATACGCAGTATTTT
TRBV9	TRBJ2-5	TRBD2	16	many	CASSVGTSGKRGTQYF	TGTGCCAGCAGCGTAGGGACTAGCGGGAAGAGGGGGACCCAGTACTTC
TRBV9	TRBJ2-7	NA	15	many	CASSVAVGSSYEQYF	TGTGCCAGCAGCGTAGCCGTCGGGAGCTCCTACGAGCAGTACTTC
TRBV9	TRBJ1-1	TRBD1	14	many	CASSVTGEDTEAFF	TGTGCCAGCAGCGTGACAGGGGAAGACACTGAAGCTTTCTTT
TRBV9	TRBJ2-7	TRBD1	15	many	CASSVDGTGDREQYF	TGTGCCAGCAGCGTAGATGGGACAGGGGATCGCGAGCAGTACTTC
TRBV9	TRBJ2-7	NA	14	many	CASSVGLHSYEQYF	TGTGCCAGCAGCGTAGGTTTGCACTCCTACGAGCAGTACTTC
TRBV9	TRBJ2-2	TRBD2	17	many	CASSGSGLAANTGELFF	TGTGCCAGCAGCGGATCGGGACTAGCAGCCAACACCGGGGAGCTGTTTTTT
TRBV9	TRBJ1-6	NA	14	NA	CASSSEPYNSPLHF	TGTGCCAGCAGCTCCGAACCGTATAATTCACCCCTCCACTTT
TRBV9	TRBJ2-1	NA	14	many	CASSVGLVDNEQFF	TGTGCCAGCAGCGTAGGGCTAGTCGACAATGAGCAGTTCTTC
TRBV9	TRBJ2-2	NA	15	many	CASSSYTGYTGELFF	TGTGCCAGCAGCTCCTACACAGGGTACACCGGGGAGCTGTTTTTT
TRBV9	TRBJ2-1	NA	16	many	CASSDNLGPSYNEQFF	TGTGCCAGCAGCGACAACCTTGGTCCCTCCTACAATGAGCAGTTCTTC
TRBV9	TRBJ2-7	TRBD2	15	many	CASSVAGLAGYEQYF	TGTGCCAGCAGCGTAGCGGGACTAGCGGGGTACGAGCAGTACTTC
TRBV9	TRBJ2-3	TRBD2	17	many	CASSLRGPSGGTDTQYF	TGTGCCAGCAGCCTCCGCGGCCCTAGCGGGGGCACAGATACGCAGTATTTT